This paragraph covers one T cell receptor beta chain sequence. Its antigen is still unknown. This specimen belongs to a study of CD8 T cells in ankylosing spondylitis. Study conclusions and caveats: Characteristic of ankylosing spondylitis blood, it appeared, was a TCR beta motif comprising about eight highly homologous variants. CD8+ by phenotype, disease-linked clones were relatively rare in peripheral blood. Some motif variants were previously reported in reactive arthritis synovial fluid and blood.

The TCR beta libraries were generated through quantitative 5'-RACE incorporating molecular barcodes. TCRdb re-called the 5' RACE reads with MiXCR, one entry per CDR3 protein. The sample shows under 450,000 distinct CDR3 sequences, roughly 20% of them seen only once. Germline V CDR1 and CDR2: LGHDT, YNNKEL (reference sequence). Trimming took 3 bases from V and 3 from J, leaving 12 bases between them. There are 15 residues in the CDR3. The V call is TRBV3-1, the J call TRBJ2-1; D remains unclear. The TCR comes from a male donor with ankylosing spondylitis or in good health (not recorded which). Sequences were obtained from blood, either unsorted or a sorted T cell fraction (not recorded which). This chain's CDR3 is CASSQDGRLYNEQFF. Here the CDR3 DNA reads TGTGCCAGCAGCCAGGACGGCCGGCTCTACAATGAGCAGTTCTTC.